One and the same sample provided the 18 T cell receptor beta chains below, sequenced in a study of response to subunit inactivated influenza vaccine. TCRdb reanalysed the RT-PCR reads using MiXCR and keeps one entry per CDR3 protein. The sample holds around 200,000 distinct CDR3 sequences, roughly an eighth seen once. The material was CD8+ T cells sorted from PBMCs, obtained more than 4 days after vaccination. Every receptor here comes from a man over 45 who received an inactivated influenza vaccine.

In its sample, this clonotype was seen many times. This chain uses TRBV5-5 with TRBJ1-1, with D hard to call. This CDR3 comprises 15 residues. With 0 bases removed from V and 1 base from J, the gap between germline ends came to 10 bases. CDR1 and CDR2 (germline): SGHKS, YYEKEE (reference sequence). The CDR3 loop reads CASSLEWLPNTEAFF. For the CDR3, the DNA is TGTGCCAGCAGCTTGGAGTGGTTACCGAACACTGAAGCTTTCTTT.

This clonotype appeared many times. This chain uses TRBV12-3 or TRBV12-4 with TRBJ1-5; TRBD1 agrees at 9 bases. The CDR3 sequence is 15 residues long. The V gene end was trimmed by 5 bases and the J gene end by 1 base; junction bases not matched to a gene: 3. CDR3 protein: CASSEQGASNQPQHF. CDR3 sequence (DNA): TGTGCCAGCAGTGAACAGGGGGCAAGCAATCAGCCCCAGCATTTT.

This clonotype has a handful of counts. The chain combines TRBV3-1 with TRBJ2-1; 7 bases map to TRBD2. In germline, CDR1 is LGHDT, CDR2 YNNKEL (reference sequence). This CDR3 comprises 15 residues. V lost 5 bases to trimming and J lost 7 bases; unmatched junction nucleotides: 11. The DNA for the CDR3 is TGTGCCAGCAGCACAAGGGGAGGGCCAGTAAATGAGCAGTTCTTC. It encodes CASSTRGGPVNEQFF.

This clonotype was picked up a small number of times. The chain links TRBV6-5 to TRBJ2-2; D unclear. V lost 2 bases and J 0 bases, leaving 4 bases between the germline ends. The CDR3 contains 14 residues. The germline gives CDR1 MNHEY, CDR2 SVGAGI. The CDR3 DNA is TGTGCCAGCAGTTACCACACGAACACCGGGGAGCTGTTTTTT. Translating gives CASSYHTNTGELFF.

As for this clonotype: In this CDR3 the conserved last residue, phenylalanine or tryptophan, is missing, so a read error is likely. J is TRBJ2-3 and V is TRBV9, with D tentatively TRBD2 (6 bases). V lost 2 bases to trimming and J lost 4 bases, with 14 bases between them. Per germline, CDR1 SGDLS and CDR2 YYNGEE. The CDR3 contains 15 residues. In DNA, the CDR3 is TGTGCCAGCAGCGTGGGCGGGTCGGGGGCAGATACGCAGTATCTT. Translation gives CASSVGGSGADTQYL.

The chain recombines TRBV27 with TRBJ2-1; 14 bases are shared with TRBD2. There are 16 residues in the CDR3. Germline CDR1 and CDR2: MNHEY and SMNVEV (reference sequence). J was trimmed by 7 bases and V by 5 bases; bases with no gene match: 7. The CDR3 region is CASSPGTSGSYNEQFF. The CDR3 bases are TGTGCCAGCAGTCCTGGGACTAGCGGGAGTTATAATGAGCAGTTCTTC.

This clonotype was counted at least ten times. The chain is built from TRBV24-1 and TRBJ2-2; D may be TRBD1 or TRBD2 (5 bases each). CDR1 is KGHDR, CDR2 SFDVKD, per germline. This CDR3 is 16 amino acids long. The V gene lost 3 bases and the J gene lost 5 bases, with 15 bases spanning the gap. In nucleotides, the CDR3 is TGTGCCACCAGTGATGGATGGCGAGGGGAGACCGGGGAGCTGTTTTTT. Its translation is CATSDGWRGETGELFF.

The sample holds a few counts of this clonotype. V and J are TRBV27 and TRBJ2-7; the D gene is possibly TRBD1 (6 bases). There are 15 residues in the CDR3. Germline V gene lookup returns CDR1 MNHEY and CDR2 SMNVEV (reference sequence). The V end was cut by 5 bases, the J end by 1 base, with 15 bases between. The CDR3 DNA is TGTGCCAGCAGTCCGCGCCCCACAGGGTCCTACGAGCAGTACTTC. It encodes CASSPRPTGSYEQYF.

This clonotype turned up a few times. The DNA for the CDR3 is TGTGCCAGCAGCTTTTTCGCCAACCCGGGCACCGGGGAGCTGTTTTTT. This translates into CASSFFANPGTGELFF. The V and J genes are TRBV7-6 and TRBJ2-2; D not resolved. CDR3 size: 16 residues. Trimming left V 3 bases short and J 4 bases short, with 15 bases between. The germline gives CDR1 SGHVS, CDR2 FNYEAQ.

This chain joins TRBV9 and TRBJ1-2, with D possibly being TRBD1 (5 bases). CDR1 and CDR2 (germline): SGDLS, YYNGEE. V was trimmed by 4 bases and J by 7 bases, leaving 17 bases between them. This CDR3 is 14 amino acids long. The CDR3 reads CASSPSGGLVGYTF. The CDR3 DNA is TGTGCCAGCAGCCCAAGCGGGGGGTTGGTTGGCTACACCTTC.

This clonotype was counted only a few times. The J gene is TRBJ2-2, the V gene TRBV20-1, with TRBD2 identical over 8 bases. V lost 1 base to trimming and J lost 2 bases; unmatched junction nucleotides: 15. CDR3 length: 19 residues. Germline values: CDR1 DFQATT, CDR2 SNEGSKA (reference sequence). The CDR3 here is CSARAFARGAFLNTGELFF. In DNA form, the CDR3 reads TGCAGTGCTAGAGCTTTTGCGCGGGGGGCATTCTTAAACACCGGGGAGCTGTTTTTT.

The table lists this clonotype with a few counts. The chain joins TRBV24-1 to TRBJ2-1, with 13 bases fitting TRBD2. The CDR3 has 15 residues. Unmatched junction bases numbered 3, after V lost 4 bases and J lost 7 bases. CDR1 is KGHDR, CDR2 SFDVKD, per germline. CDR3: CATSETGLAGNEQFF. The CDR3 nucleotides are TGTGCCACCAGTGAGACGGGACTAGCGGGAAATGAGCAGTTCTTC.

This clonotype was recorded many times. The chain has TRBV7-6 and TRBJ1-5, with D perhaps matching TRBD1 (5 bases). Trimming took off 1 base at V and 4 bases at J, with 8 bases between the two ends. Germline assignment: CDR1 SGHVS and CDR2 FNYEAQ. The length of the CDR3 is 14 residues. This CDR3 is CASSLGAGNQPQHF. CDR3 in DNA: TGTGCCAGCAGCTTAGGCGCAGGGAATCAGCCCCAGCATTTT.

This clonotype has only a few counts. The chain joins TRBV6-5 to TRBJ2-5; D gene uncertain. V was trimmed by 6 bases and J by 5 bases, leaving 10 bases between them. The CDR3 totals 12 residues. CDR1 and CDR2 from the germline V gene are MNHEY and SVGAGI. CDR3 loop: CASSPRLETQYF. The CDR3 DNA follows: TGTGCCAGCAGCCCCCGGCTGGAGACCCAGTACTTC.

This clonotype appeared a few times. The genes are TRBV4-1 and TRBJ2-1, with 7 nucleotides matching TRBD1. CDR1 MGHRA and CDR2 YSYEKL come from the germline V gene. There are 20 residues in the CDR3. The junction had 21 bases not matched to a gene; V was cut back by 3 bases and J by 4 bases. CDR3 bases: TGCGCCAGCAGCCATCCCTCTCGACCCCCGGGACAGCCACCTTACAATGAGCAGTTCTTC. This sequence encodes CASSHPSRPPGQPPYNEQFF.

In this sample, this clonotype turned up many times. The chain is built from TRBV6-1 and TRBJ1-1; tentative D call: TRBD1 (6 bases). The germline V and J ends were trimmed by 6 bases and 1 base, with 9 bases remaining between them. Germline-derived CDR1 and CDR2 are MNHNS and SASEGT. The CDR3 contains 13 residues. In DNA form, the CDR3 reads TGTGCCAGCAGGAAGGGGGAGAACACTGAAGCTTTCTTT. Translated, it gives CASRKGENTEAFF.

This clonotype has ten or more counts. The chain couples TRBV29-1 to TRBJ2-1; D is uncertain. The CDR3 length is 14 residues. Trimming took off 5 bases at V and 9 bases at J, with 20 bases between the two ends. Germline V gene lookup returns CDR1 SQVTM and CDR2 ANQGSEA. The CDR3 coding sequence is TGCAGCGTTCTCGGGTCGCCCAACCCCAGTGAGCAGTTCTTC. Its translation: CSVLGSPNPSEQFF.

This clonotype was seen only a few times. This chain uses TRBV12-3 or TRBV12-4 with TRBJ2-7; 8 bases align to TRBD1. J was trimmed by 4 bases and V by 4 bases; bases with no gene match: 12. The length of the CDR3 is 16 residues. DNA of the CDR3: TGTGCCAGCAGTTCAGACCGGGACAGGAAAAAATACGAGCAGTACTTC. Translation gives CASSSDRDRKKYEQYF.